One sample yielded the 7 T cell receptor beta chains listed below, sequenced in a study of prognosis after radiotherapy for stage I lung cancer. CDR3 of TCR beta was amplified from genomic DNA via a two-round multiplex PCR. Gene-specific primers for each TRBV and TRBJ gene drove first-round PCR. TCRdb called the multiplex PCR reads again in MiXCR, with one record for every CDR3 protein. The sample yields about 47,000 distinct CDR3 sequences, about a third seen once. The input for sequencing was PBMCs, taken before or after stereotactic body radiation therapy (not recorded which). The receptors originated from a donor aged 50 or older with non-small cell lung cancer.

This clonotype has a count of ten or more. The CDR3 loop reads CATRRTGVGRTDTQYF. The DNA of the CDR3 is TGTGCCACCAGAAGAACGGGGGTCGGGCGCACAGATACGCAGTATTTT. The V and J genes are TRBV15 and TRBJ2-3; D possibly corresponds to TRBD2 (6 bases). The CDR3 covers 16 residues. V was pared by 6 bases and J by 1 base, with 17 bases between. The germline V gene has CDR1 LNHNV and CDR2 YYDKDF (reference sequence).

To note about this clonotype: A clone one base away is much larger, so this may be a read error. The V gene is TRBV6-5, the J gene TRBJ1-5; D is ambiguous. This CDR3 is built from 15 residues. Per germline, CDR1 MNHEY and CDR2 SVGAGI. V lost 2 bases and J 5 bases, leaving 13 bases between the germline ends. CDR3 coding DNA: TGTGCCAGCAGTTACGGGGAAGGATTGCATCAGCCCCAGCATTTT. It yields the protein CASSYGEGLHQPQHF.

About this clonotype: This could be a read error, since a much larger clone is one nucleotide away. This chain connects TRBV29-1 to TRBJ1-2; the match to TRBD1 covers 7 bases. V shed 2 bases and J 6 bases; nucleotides not matched to a gene: 15. Per germline, CDR1 SQVTM and CDR2 ANQGSEA. This CDR3 has 16 amino acids. The CDR3 bases are TGCAGCGTTGAAACTACAGGGGTAGTTTCTCGGAATGGCTACACCTTC. Amino acids: CSVETTGVVSRNGYTF.

The DNA for the CDR3 is TGTGCCAGCAGCATCCTCGGGGTAGGCTACACCTTC. Residues: CASSILGVGYTF. The chain joins TRBV11-1 to TRBJ1-2, with D unclear. In germline, CDR1 is SGHAT, CDR2 FQDESV (reference sequence). V was trimmed by 5 bases and J by 8 bases, leaving 12 bases between them. The CDR3 covers 12 residues.

Concerning this clonotype itself: This may be a read error, as it is one base from a much larger clone. The gene calls are TRBV24-1 and TRBJ2-7; D gene ambiguous. Trimming shortened V by 8 bases and J by 0 bases, and 10 bases separated the two germline ends. Looked up from germline, CDR1 is KGHDR and CDR2 is SFDVKD. This CDR3 is built from 13 residues. This chain's CDR3 is CATIHPSSYEQYF. In nucleotides, the CDR3 is TGTGCCACCATTCACCCTAGCTCCTACGAGCAGTACTTC.

This clonotype was observed many times. The V call is TRBV20-1, the J call TRBJ2-1, with D perhaps TRBD2 (6 bases). This CDR3 has 12 residues. Per germline, CDR1 DFQATT and CDR2 SNEGSKA (reference sequence). The DNA for the CDR3 is TGCGGAGGGGCGGGCCCCTACAATGAGCAGTTCTTC. Protein product: CGGAGPYNEQFF.

This clonotype was seen ten or more times. V gene TRBV12-5 combines with J gene TRBJ2-3; D is perhaps TRBD2 (5 bases). The germline V gene encodes CDR1 LGHNT and CDR2 FRNRAP. V lost 9 bases, J lost 1 base, and 11 bases lay in between. The CDR3 runs to 13 residues. The CDR3 DNA follows: TGTGCTAGCCGCGGGTCGGGCACAGATACGCAGTATTTT. It is translated as CASRGSGTDTQYF.